The 27 T cell receptor beta chains reported below all come from one sample, sequenced in a study of OX40 agonist ivuxolimab in advanced cancers. TCRdb keeps only in-frame clones here, not all; method: immunoSEQ multiplex PCR. Of tens of thousands of clones listed, over 80% were seen once; the top ten hold roughly 0.54%. Sequences were derived from CD4+ or CD8+ T cells sorted from blood, sampled in a trial of the OX40 agonist ivuxolimab. These receptors were obtained from an adult with an advanced solid tumor such as melanoma, head and neck, liver or kidney cancer.

The gene calls are TRBV10-3 and TRBJ2-2; D gene uncertain. Per the germline V gene, CDR1 is ENHRY and CDR2 is SYGVKD. The CDR3 is 14 residues long. The V end was cut by 8 bases, the J end by 4 bases, with 14 bases between. The CDR3 sequence: CAIEKNPGTGELFF. In DNA, the CDR3 is TGTGCCATCGAAAAGAACCCGGGCACCGGGGAGCTGTTTTTT.

In this sample, this clone turned up once. The V and J genes are TRBV19 and TRBJ1-5; no reliable D call. The germline gives CDR1 LNHDA, CDR2 SQIVND (reference sequence). CDR3 length: 18 amino acids. Trimming removed 1 base at V and 0 bases at J, with 16 bases between. CDR3: CASSIGPARPYSNQPQHF. The CDR3 DNA reads as TGTGCCAGTAGTATAGGGCCGGCCAGGCCCTATAGCAATCAGCCCCAGCATTTT. The whole variable domain, filled in from reference TRBV19 and TRBJ1-5, reads DGGITQSPKYLFRKEGQNVTLSCEQNLNHDAMYWYRQDPGQGLRLIYYSQIVNDFQKGDIAEGYSVSREKKESFPLTVTSAQKNPTAFYLCASSIGPARPYSNQPQHFGDGTRLSIL.

J is TRBJ2-7 and V is TRBV10-2; the D is unclear. V shed 0 bases and J shed 6 bases, with 12 bases lying between them. Germline V gene lookup returns CDR1 WSHSY and CDR2 SAAADI. The CDR3 totals 14 residues. CDR3 residues: CASSESPQAGEQYF. CDR3 nucleotide sequence: TGCGCCAGCAGTGAGTCCCCCCAAGCCGGCGAGCAGTACTTC.

J is TRBJ1-2 and V is TRBV5-1; 7 bases are shared with TRBD1. Per germline, CDR1 SGHRS and CDR2 YFSETQ. The junction had 10 bases not matched to a gene; V was cut back by 2 bases and J by 9 bases. This CDR3 comprises 14 residues. The CDR3 DNA sequence: TGCGCCAGCAGCTTAGAACAGGGGTCGTTTAGCTACACCTTC. This codes for CASSLEQGSFSYTF. Filled out from reference TRBV5-1 and TRBJ1-2, the complete variable domain reads KAGVTQTPRYLIKTRGQQVTLSCSPISGHRSVSWYQQTPGQGLQFLFEYFSETQRNKGNFPGRFSGRQFSNSRSEMNVSTLELGDSALYLCASSLEQGSFSYTFGSGTRLTVV.

The chain links TRBV28 to TRBJ1-6, with TRBD1 matching over 7 bases. The ends lost 6 bases at V and 11 bases at J; junction bases unmatched: 10. Germline CDR1 is MDHEN and CDR2 is SYDVKM. The CDR3 consists of 14 residues. DNA for the CDR3: TGTGCCAGCAGACTCAGGGGGAGCGGACCACCCCTCCACTTT. It translates to CASRLRGSGPPLHF.

The chain recombines TRBV30 with TRBJ1-6; 8 nucleotides line up with TRBD1. V shed 3 bases, J shed 10 bases, and the junction held 5 bases outside the gene matches. This CDR3 spans 13 amino acids. Germline V gene lookup returns CDR1 GTSNPN and CDR2 SVGIG (reference sequence). In DNA form, the CDR3 reads TGTGCCTGGAGGTCGACAGGGGAATCACCCCTCCACTTT. It is translated as CAWRSTGESPLHF.

The V call is TRBV6-5, the J call TRBJ1-1; D is unresolved. The CDR3 has 14 amino acids. V shed 6 bases and J shed 3 bases, with 14 bases lying between them. Germline assignment: CDR1 MNHEY and CDR2 SVGAGI. The CDR3 DNA is TGTGCCAGCAGCCCGACGGGAGCGGACACTGAAGCTTTCTTT. Translated: CASSPTGADTEAFF.

The chain joins TRBV6-1 to TRBJ1-1, with TRBD1 matching over 7 bases. V gave up 6 bases and J gave up 4 bases; unmatched junction bases: 8. This CDR3 comprises 14 residues. Germline CDR1 is MNHNS and CDR2 is SASEGT. The CDR3 DNA sequence: TGTGCCAGCAGCAACAATCAGGGGGGCACTGAAGCTTTCTTT. It is translated as CASSNNQGGTEAFF.

Worth noting for this clone: The same CDR3 is also encoded by other DNA sequences in this sample. V usage is TRBV15 and J usage is TRBJ2-5; D might be TRBD1 (5 bases). V was cut by 1 base and J by 1 base, with 7 bases left in between. From germline, CDR1 is LNHNV and CDR2 YYDKDF (reference sequence). This CDR3 has 14 amino acids. The CDR3 DNA reads as TGTGCCACCAGCAGAGGGGGCAGCCAAGAGACCCAGTACTTC. Residues: CATSRGGSQETQYF.

The V gene is TRBV19, the J gene TRBJ1-5; D remains ambiguous. Germline CDR1 and CDR2: LNHDA and SQIVND (reference sequence). The V end lost 2 bases, the J end lost 6 bases, and 5 bases lay between the germline ends. The CDR3 spans 12 residues. This chain's CDR3 is CASSIRSQPQHF. CDR3 sequence (DNA): TGTGCCAGTAGTATACGGAGTCAGCCCCAGCATTTT. Drawing the rest from reference TRBV19 and TRBJ1-5, the complete variable domain is DGGITQSPKYLFRKEGQNVTLSCEQNLNHDAMYWYRQDPGQGLRLIYYSQIVNDFQKGDIAEGYSVSREKKESFPLTVTSAQKNPTAFYLCASSIRSQPQHFGDGTRLSIL.

CDR3 sequence: CASSLRPQETQYF. In DNA form, the CDR3 reads TGTGCCAGCAGCTTACGGCCTCAAGAGACCCAGTACTTC. V gene TRBV14 combines with J gene TRBJ2-5; D unclear. The CDR3 extends over 13 amino acids. V gave up 5 bases and J gave up 2 bases, with 9 bases separating them. Germline loops: CDR1 SGHDN, CDR2 FVKESK.

V usage is TRBV6-5 and J usage is TRBJ1-2; D is undetermined. Germline V lookup: CDR1 MNHEY, CDR2 SVGAGI. The V end lost 6 bases, the J end lost 2 bases, and 13 bases lay between the germline ends. This CDR3 has 14 residues. The CDR3 DNA reads TGTGCCAGCAGATACCGTCTGGGGAACTATGGCTACACCTTC. Its protein product is CASRYRLGNYGYTF.

The chain joins TRBV7-9 to TRBJ2-2, with 9 bases aligning to TRBD1. In germline, CDR1 is SEHNR, CDR2 FQNEAQ (reference sequence). V dropped 2 bases and J dropped 4; count of bases not matched to a gene: 8. The CDR3 totals 17 residues. The CDR3 loop is CASSLSRDRDLTGELFF. The CDR3 bases are TGTGCCAGCAGCTTAAGTCGGGACAGGGATCTCACCGGGGAGCTGTTTTTT.

The chain has TRBV6-1 and TRBJ2-2, with 10 bases matching TRBD2. V was clipped by 3 bases and J by 0 bases; unmatched bases: 7. Germline CDR1 reads MNHNS; CDR2 reads SASEGT. The CDR3 length is 18 residues. The CDR3 DNA reads as TGTGCCAGCAGTGATCTTAGCGGGAGGACCGCGAACACCGGGGAGCTGTTTTTT. Encoded protein: CASSDLSGRTANTGELFF.

V and J are TRBV2 and TRBJ1-1; D is ambiguous. CDR3 length: 14 amino acids. CDR1 is SNHLY and CDR2 is FYNNEI in the germline V gene. V lost 4 bases, J lost 3 bases, and 12 bases lay in between. CDR3 residues: CASSVRSRDTEAFF. CDR3 DNA: TGTGCCAGCAGTGTTCGGTCTCGCGACACTGAAGCTTTCTTT.

This clone appeared once. The J gene is TRBJ1-2, the V gene TRBV2; 7 bases are shared with TRBD1. The junction had 12 bases not matched to a gene; V was cut back by 6 bases and J by 8 bases. CDR3 length equals 14 residues. CDR1 SNHLY and CDR2 FYNNEI come from the germline V gene. The CDR3 protein is CASSEQGTAGGYTF. The CDR3 DNA sequence: TGTGCCAGCAGCGAACAGGGGACAGCGGGAGGCTACACCTTC.

The CDR3 is CASSFPETGSSYEQYF. Written as DNA, the CDR3 is TGCGCCAGCAGCTTCCCTGAGACAGGGAGCTCCTACGAGCAGTACTTC. This rearrangement joins TRBV5-1 to TRBJ2-7; TRBD1 matches at 7 bases. The V segment lost 2 bases and the J segment 0 bases; nucleotides outside the gene matches: 8. The CDR3 runs 16 residues. Per the germline V gene, CDR1 is SGHRS and CDR2 is YFSETQ.

The J gene is TRBJ1-2, the V gene TRBV9; tentatively, D is TRBD1 (6 bases). Per the germline V gene, CDR1 is SGDLS and CDR2 is YYNGEE. The CDR3 contains 15 residues. Trimming took off 4 bases at V and 6 bases at J, with 19 bases between the two ends. CDR3 nucleotide sequence: TGTGCCAGCAGCTCGCAGACAGGCCGGACGGATGGCTACACCTTC. Translation: CASSSQTGRTDGYTF. The variable domain in full, with the rest retrieved from reference TRBV9 and TRBJ1-2, is DSGVTQTPKHLITATGQRVTLRCSPRSGDLSVYWYQQSLDQGLQFLIQYYNGEERAKGNILERFSAQQFPDLHSELNLSSLELGDSALYFCASSSQTGRTDGYTFGSGTRLTVV.

The chain carries TRBV27 and TRBJ1-5, with 7 bases matching TRBD1. From germline, CDR1 is MNHEY and CDR2 SMNVEV (reference sequence). With 10 bases clipped from V and 9 bases from J, the junction kept 15 bases outside the gene matches. The CDR3 consists of 14 residues. CDR3 protein: CATSTGLRESPQHF. CDR3 coding DNA: TGTGCCACCTCGACAGGGTTAAGGGAGTCGCCCCAGCATTTT.

This clone was seen just once. V is TRBV7-2 and J is TRBJ2-7; D is perhaps TRBD1 (5 bases). Between the trimmed V and J ends, which lost 0 bases and 5 bases, there was a span of 14 bases. Germline values: CDR1 SGHTA, CDR2 FQGNSA. CDR3 length: 15 amino acids. CDR3 nucleotide sequence: TGTGCCAGCAGCTTAGCCCCCAGGGTAGAGAACGAGCAGTACTTC. Its translation: CASSLAPRVENEQYF.

This sequence joins TRBV28 and TRBJ2-2; 10 nucleotides agree with TRBD1. Trimming at V came to 9 bases and at J to 8 bases, leaving 9 bases not matched to a gene. The CDR3 runs to 14 residues. The germline V gene has CDR1 MDHEN and CDR2 SYDVKM. CDR3 region: CASMRTGGKGELFF. In DNA form, the CDR3 reads TGTGCCAGTATGCGGACAGGGGGAAAAGGGGAGCTGTTTTTT.

The V and J genes are TRBV7-9 and TRBJ2-1; TRBD2 matches 8 bases. Trimming cost V 2 bases and J 3 bases; bases outside gene matches: 3. This CDR3 has 15 amino acids. Per the germline V gene, CDR1 is SEHNR and CDR2 is FQNEAQ (reference sequence). The CDR3 loop reads CASSLKLADYNEQFF. In DNA, the CDR3 is TGTGCCAGCAGCTTAAAACTAGCGGACTACAATGAGCAGTTCTTC.

This chain connects TRBV27 to TRBJ1-6; D call uncertain. CDR1 and CDR2 (germline): MNHEY, SMNVEV (reference sequence). The V end lost 5 bases, the J end lost 7 bases, and 9 bases lay between the germline ends. CDR3 size: 13 residues. This chain's CDR3 is CASSLVQNSPLHF. The CDR3 DNA follows: TGTGCCAGCAGTCTAGTACAGAATTCACCCCTCCACTTT.

This clone was detected only once. This sequence joins TRBV30 and TRBJ1-5, with a tentative D call TRBD1 (6 bases). The CDR3 is 13 residues long. Germline values: CDR1 GTSNPN, CDR2 SVGIG (reference sequence). The V gene lost 1 base and the J gene lost 7 bases, with 11 bases spanning the gap. The CDR3 sequence: CAWSGGARQPQHF. In DNA, the CDR3 is TGTGCCTGGAGTGGGGGGGCTAGGCAGCCCCAGCATTTT.

The CDR3, as DNA: TGTGCCAGCAGCTTAGGACTAGCGGGGGGGCGGGGCACAGATACGCAGTATTTT. It yields the protein CASSLGLAGGRGTDTQYF. The chain employs TRBV7-6 and TRBJ2-3; 14 nucleotides match TRBD2. The CDR3 consists of 18 residues. V was clipped by 1 base and J by 1 base; unmatched bases: 4. Germline assignment: CDR1 SGHVS and CDR2 FNYEAQ. The whole variable domain, remainder taken from reference TRBV7-6 and TRBJ2-3, is GAGVSQSPRYKVTKRGQDVALRCDPISGHVSLYWYRQALGQGPEFLTYFNYEAQQDKSGLPNDRFSAERPEGSISTLTIQRTEQRDSAMYRCASSLGLAGGRGTDTQYFGPGTRLTVL.

J is TRBJ2-7 and V is TRBV6-5; TRBD2 matches at 11 bases. J was trimmed by 7 bases and V by 0 bases; bases with no gene match: 8. The CDR3 runs 16 residues. Germline assignment: CDR1 MNHEY and CDR2 SVGAGI. The CDR3 sequence: CASSYSKTSGVGEQYF. The CDR3 DNA reads TGTGCCAGCAGTTACTCGAAGACTAGCGGGGTGGGGGAGCAGTACTTC.

The rearrangement links TRBV7-2 to TRBJ2-3; 9 bases map to TRBD1. Per the germline V gene, CDR1 is SGHTA and CDR2 is FQGNSA. V shed 5 bases and J 3 bases; nucleotides not matched to a gene: 3. The CDR3 is made up of 14 amino acids. The CDR3 coding sequence is TGTGCCAGCAGCCTCGGACAGGGGACAGATACGCAGTATTTT. Translated: CASSLGQGTDTQYF. Full variable domain (outside the CDR3, taken from reference TRBV7-2 and TRBJ2-3): GAGVSQSPSNKVTEKGKDVELRCDPISGHTALYWYRQSLGQGLEFLIYFQGNSAPDKSGLPSDRFSAERTGGSVSTLTIQRTQQEDSAVYLCASSLGQGTDTQYFGPGTRLTVL.